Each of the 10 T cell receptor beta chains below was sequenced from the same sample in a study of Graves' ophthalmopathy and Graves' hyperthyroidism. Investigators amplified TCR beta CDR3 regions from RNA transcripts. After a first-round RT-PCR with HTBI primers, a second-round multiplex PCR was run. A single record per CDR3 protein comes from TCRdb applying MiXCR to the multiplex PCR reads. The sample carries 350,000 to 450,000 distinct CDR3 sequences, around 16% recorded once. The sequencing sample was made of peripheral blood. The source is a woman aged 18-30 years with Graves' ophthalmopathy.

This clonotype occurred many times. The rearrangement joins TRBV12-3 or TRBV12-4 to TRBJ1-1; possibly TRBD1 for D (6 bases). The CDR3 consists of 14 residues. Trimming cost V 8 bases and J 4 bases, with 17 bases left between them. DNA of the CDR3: TGTGCCAGCGGCGGGGGGCCCTTGGGCACTGAAGCTTTCTTT. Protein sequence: CASGGGPLGTEAFF.

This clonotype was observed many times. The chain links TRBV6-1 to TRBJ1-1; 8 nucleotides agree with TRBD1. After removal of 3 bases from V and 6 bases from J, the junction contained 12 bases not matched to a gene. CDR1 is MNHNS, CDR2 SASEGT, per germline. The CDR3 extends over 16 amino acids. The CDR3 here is CASSEWTGKFDAEAFF. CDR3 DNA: TGTGCCAGCAGTGAGTGGACAGGGAAGTTTGACGCTGAAGCTTTCTTT.

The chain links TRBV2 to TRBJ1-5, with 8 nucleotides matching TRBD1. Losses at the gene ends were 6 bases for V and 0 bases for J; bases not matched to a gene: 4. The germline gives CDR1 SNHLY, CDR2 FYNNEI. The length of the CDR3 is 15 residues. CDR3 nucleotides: TGTGCCAGCAGCGAACAGGGGGTTAGCAATCAGCCCCAGCATTTT. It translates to CASSEQGVSNQPQHF.

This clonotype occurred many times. The CDR3 DNA reads as TGCGCCAGCAGCCACGCTACAGGGAGCACTGAAGCTTTCTTT. Encoded protein: CASSHATGSTEAFF. The chain couples TRBV4-3 to TRBJ1-1; D perhaps matches TRBD1 (6 bases). The CDR3 is 14 residues long. V gave up 3 bases and J gave up 4 bases, with 12 bases separating them. The germline CDR1 and CDR2 sequences are LGHNA and YSLEER.

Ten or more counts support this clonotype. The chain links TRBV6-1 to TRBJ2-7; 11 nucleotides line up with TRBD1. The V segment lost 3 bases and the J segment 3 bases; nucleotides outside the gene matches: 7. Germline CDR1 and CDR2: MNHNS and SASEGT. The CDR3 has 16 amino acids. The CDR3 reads CASSEKAGTGGYEQYF. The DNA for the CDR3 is TGTGCCAGCAGTGAGAAAGCCGGGACAGGGGGCTACGAGCAGTACTTC.

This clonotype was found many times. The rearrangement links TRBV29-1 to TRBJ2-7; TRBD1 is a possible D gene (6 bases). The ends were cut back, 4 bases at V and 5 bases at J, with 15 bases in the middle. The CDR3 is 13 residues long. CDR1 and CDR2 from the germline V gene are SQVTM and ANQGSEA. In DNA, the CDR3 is TGCAGCGTTGTTTCCCCACAGGGTGACGAGCAGTACTTC. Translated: CSVVSPQGDEQYF.

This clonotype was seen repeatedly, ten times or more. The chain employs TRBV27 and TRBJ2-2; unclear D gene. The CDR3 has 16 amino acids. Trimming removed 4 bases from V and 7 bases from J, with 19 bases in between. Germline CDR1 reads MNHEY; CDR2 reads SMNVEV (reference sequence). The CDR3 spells CASSSLDFEFDGELFF. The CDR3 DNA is TGTGCCAGCAGTTCCCTCGACTTTGAGTTCGACGGGGAGCTGTTTTTT.

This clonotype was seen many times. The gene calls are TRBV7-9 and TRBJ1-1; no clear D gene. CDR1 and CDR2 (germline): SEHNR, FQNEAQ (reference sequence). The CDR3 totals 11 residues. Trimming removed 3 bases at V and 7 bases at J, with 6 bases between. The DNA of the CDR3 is TGTGCCAGCAGCTTGCCCGTTGAAGCTTTCTTT. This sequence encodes CASSLPVEAFF.

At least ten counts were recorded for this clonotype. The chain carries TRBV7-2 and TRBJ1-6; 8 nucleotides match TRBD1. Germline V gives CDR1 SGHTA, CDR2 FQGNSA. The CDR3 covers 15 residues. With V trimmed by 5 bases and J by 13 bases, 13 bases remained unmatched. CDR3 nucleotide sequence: TGTGCCAGCAGCCTTGCGGGGACAGGTAGAGGGCCCCTCCACTTT. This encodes CASSLAGTGRGPLHF.

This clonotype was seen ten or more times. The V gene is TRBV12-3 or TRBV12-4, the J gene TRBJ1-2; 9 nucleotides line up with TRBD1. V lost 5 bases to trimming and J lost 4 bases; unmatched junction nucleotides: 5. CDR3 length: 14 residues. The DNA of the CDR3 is TGTGCCAGCAGTCGGACAGGGGTGGCCTATGGCTACACCTTC. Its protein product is CASSRTGVAYGYTF.